This TCR beta chain derives from a study of shared clonotypes between healthy human individuals. Overall study: Researchers drew samples from a couple of women and a few men aged 18 to 49.

The CDR3 is 14 residues long. Germline-derived CDR1 and CDR2 are KGHSH and LQKENI. The V end lost 2 bases, the J end lost 3 bases, and 10 bases lay between the germline ends. Profiling relied on immunoSEQ multiplex PCR, and the TCRdb table lists in-frame clones only, not all of them. The data show hundreds of thousands of clones, 76% seen once. The receptor comes from a woman in her 40s in good health. Some clones in this sample may be carry-over from other donors' samples. The chain combines TRBV18 with TRBJ1-1, with D unclear. The specimen sequenced was PBMCs. CDR3 amino acids: CASSPVGFDTEAFF. The CDR3 DNA reads TGTGCCAGCTCACCAGTGGGGTTCGACACTGAAGCTTTCTTT.